This T cell receptor (beta chain) stems from a study of neurological immune-mediated disorders. This clonotype was counted many times. TCRdb re-derived calls from the 5' RACE reads in MiXCR, one entry per CDR3 protein. The repertoire holds approximately 44,000 distinct CDR3 sequences, with 5.8% as singletons. The CDR3 spans 17 residues. The V gene lost 0 bases and the J gene lost 4 bases, with 19 bases spanning the gap. Germline V gene data show CDR1 as SGHRS and CDR2 as YFSETQ. The chain recombines TRBV5-1 with TRBJ1-1; tentative D call: TRBD1 (5 bases). Sequencing input: CD4+ T cells from blood. This TCR derives from a woman under 30 with multiple sclerosis. The CDR3 sequence is CASSLDGHDTRITEAFF. The DNA of the CDR3 is TGCGCCAGCAGCTTGGACGGACACGACACCAGGATCACTGAAGCTTTCTTT. Looking up the rest from reference TRBV5-1 and TRBJ1-1 gives the full variable domain: KAGVTQTPRYLIKTRGQQVTLSCSPISGHRSVSWYQQTPGQGLQFLFEYFSETQRNKGNFPGRFSGRQFSNSRSEMNVSTLELGDSALYLCASSLDGHDTRITEAFFGQGTRLTVV.